These 5 T cell receptor beta chains were all obtained from the same sample, sequenced in a study of monozygotic twins with inflammatory bowel disease. Using the 5' RACE reads, TCRdb records one entry per CDR3 protein without DNA. Its table records 350,000 to 550,000 distinct CDR3 sequences. The sequenced sample was blood. The source is a human donor with ulcerative colitis or Crohn's disease, or a healthy co-twin of an affected twin (not recorded which).

The chain links TRBV25-1 to TRBJ2-2; TCRdb picks TRBD1, but there is no DNA to check that call. This CDR3 has 15 amino acids. The germline gives CDR1 MGHDK, CDR2 SYGVNS. The CDR3 region is CASSEPGAGTGELFF. The variable domain in full, with the rest retrieved from reference TRBV25-1 and TRBJ2-2, is EADIYQTPRYLVIGTGKKITLECSQTMGHDKMYWYQQDPGMELHLIHYSYGVNSTEKGDLSSESTVSRIRTEHFPLTLESARPSHTSQYLCASSEPGAGTGELFFGEGSRLTVL.

The V and J genes are TRBV5-6 and TRBJ2-5; with no DNA, the TCRdb D assignment of TRBD1 cannot be verified. Per germline, CDR1 SGHDT and CDR2 YYEEEE. The CDR3 totals 15 residues. The CDR3 sequence is CASSSDRDPLETQYF. Supplemented by reference TRBV5-6 and TRBJ2-5, the full variable domain reads DAGVTQSPTHLIKTRGQQVTLRCSPKSGHDTVSWYQQALGQGPQFIFQYYEEEERQRGNFPDRFSGHQFPNYSSELNVNALLLGDSALYLCASSSDRDPLETQYFGPGTRLLVL.

The chain joins TRBV7-9 to TRBJ1-1. This CDR3 spans 13 amino acids. The germline CDR1 and CDR2 sequences are SEHNR and FQNEAQ (reference sequence). The chain's CDR3 is CASSHSARAEAFF.

The V and J genes are TRBV12-3 or TRBV12-4 and TRBJ2-4. The CDR3 extends over 13 amino acids. The CDR3 spells CASRRSGKNIQYF.

V is TRBV7-2 and J is TRBJ2-1; the TCRdb call, TRBD1, lacks DNA for checking. The CDR3 covers 15 residues. Looked up from germline, CDR1 is SGHTA and CDR2 is FQGNSA. This chain's CDR3 is CASSLSRDRGNEQFF.